The 5 T cell receptor beta chains reported below all come from one sample, sequenced in a study of beta chain features in type 1 diabetes. Expressed TCRB transcripts were sequenced after all isolated RNA was converted to cDNA. Sequencing used immunoSEQ multiplex PCR; TCRdb keeps in-frame clones, though not all of them. The sample consists of hundreds of thousands of clones, around a sixth of them appearing once. The specimen sequenced was naive CD4+ T cells from blood. The receptors come from a man in his late teens or twenties in good health.

This clone showed up just once. The V gene is TRBV15, the J gene TRBJ2-1; 7 bases are shared with TRBD2. Germline values: CDR1 LNHNV, CDR2 YYDKDF (reference sequence). V lost 5 bases, J lost 4 bases, and 8 bases stayed unmatched. The CDR3 sequence is 15 residues long. In nucleotides, the CDR3 is TGTGCCACCAGCGAGCGGGATCCAGTGTACAATGAGCAGTTCTTC. The encoded protein is CATSERDPVYNEQFF.

The rearrangement links TRBV30 to TRBJ1-6; no reliable D call. The germline V gene encodes CDR1 GTSNPN and CDR2 SVGIG (reference sequence). The CDR3 is 12 residues long. V was cut by 1 base and J by 11 bases, with 9 bases left in between. The DNA of the CDR3 is TGTGCCTGGAGTGGGAAGAGACCACCCCTCCACTTT. It is translated as CAWSGKRPPLHF.

The chain employs TRBV4-3 and TRBJ2-7; D possibly corresponds to TRBD2 (5 bases). Germline V gene sequence: CDR1 LGHNA, CDR2 YSLEER. The CDR3 runs 14 residues. Trimming pared 3 bases from V and 5 bases from J, leaving 14 bases between. Written as DNA, the CDR3 is TGCGCCAGCAGCCACGCTGCCTTGAGGGACGAGCAGTACTTC. As protein: CASSHAALRDEQYF.

The chain is built from TRBV6-4 and TRBJ2-5; unclear D gene. Looked up from germline, CDR1 is MRHNA and CDR2 is SNTAGT. Trimming removed 8 bases from V and 14 bases from J, with 9 bases in between. The CDR3 spans 8 residues. This CDR3 is CASAYPYF. The CDR3 nucleotides read TGTGCCAGCGCATACCCCTACTTC.

The chain recombines TRBV7-9 with TRBJ2-4, with 7 bases fitting TRBD2. The CDR3 length is 15 residues. V shed 5 bases and J 0 bases; nucleotides not matched to a gene: 4. The germline gives CDR1 SEHNR, CDR2 FQNEAQ (reference sequence). The CDR3 sequence: CASSPRGVAKNIQYF. The DNA for the CDR3 is TGTGCCAGCAGCCCCCGGGGGGTAGCCAAAAACATTCAGTACTTC.